This entry describes one TCR beta chain. This entry comes from a study of shared clonotypes between healthy human individuals. Produced via immunoSEQ multiplex PCR; TCRdb's table is partial and in-frame only. The sample has 170,000 or so clones, about 66% seen once. Germline V gives CDR1 SQVTM, CDR2 ANQGSEA. Trimming took off 7 bases at V and 2 bases at J, with 14 bases between the two ends. This CDR3 comprises 13 residues. The sequenced sample consisted of memory CD4+ T cells sorted from blood. Subset reported: CD45RA-negative fraction. The receptor comes from a young man in good health. This chain connects TRBV29-1 to TRBJ2-5, with D possibly matching TRBD1 (6 bases). CDR3 DNA sequence: TGCAGCGCGGCAGGGGTCCCGCAAGAGACCCAGTACTTC. Its translation is CSAAGVPQETQYF.